This record covers a single T cell receptor (beta chain). V lost 2 bases to trimming and J lost 11 bases, with 16 bases between them. CDR1 and CDR2 (germline): MNHEY, SMNVEV (reference sequence). The CDR3 contains 13 residues. The data stem from a study of blood T cell repertoires in COVID-19. For the study at large: Sample material is recorded as cDNA or gDNA derived from T cells, B-cell-depleted T cells, or PBMCs.

TCRdb's table, derived via immunoSEQ multiplex PCR, lists solely in-frame clones and lacks some. The sample includes about 160,000 clones, 70% to 90% of them seen just once. Living in about two dozen US areas, the participants were between 18 and 89 years of age. Grouping used clinical history reported by participants in a survey and questionnaire. The source material was PBMCs or T cells enriched from blood (not recorded which). The chain is built from TRBV27 and TRBJ2-7, with D perhaps TRBD2 (7 bases). This sequence was found in a woman aged 45 to 65 who had recovered from COVID-19. The CDR3, as DNA: TGTGCCAGCAGTTTACCGGAAGGGGGGGAGGAGTACTTC. Its protein is CASSLPEGGEEYF.